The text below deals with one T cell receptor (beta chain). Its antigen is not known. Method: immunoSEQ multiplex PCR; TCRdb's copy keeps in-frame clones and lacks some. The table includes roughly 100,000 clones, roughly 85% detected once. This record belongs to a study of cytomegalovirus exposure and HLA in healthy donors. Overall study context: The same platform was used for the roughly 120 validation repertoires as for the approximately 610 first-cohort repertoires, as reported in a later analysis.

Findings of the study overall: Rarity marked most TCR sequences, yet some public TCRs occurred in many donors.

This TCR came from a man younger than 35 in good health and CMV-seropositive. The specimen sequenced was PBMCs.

CDR3 in amino acids: CATDQTGQGQLYSNQPQHF. The CDR3 nucleotides are TGTGCCACCGACCAAACCGGACAGGGCCAACTTTATAGCAATCAGCCCCAGCATTTT. The V call is TRBV10-3, the J call TRBJ1-5, with TRBD1 identical over 8 bases. The CDR3 loop spans 19 amino acids. J was trimmed by 0 bases and V by 10 bases; bases with no gene match: 20. The V gene's germline CDR1 is ENHRY and CDR2 SYGVKD.